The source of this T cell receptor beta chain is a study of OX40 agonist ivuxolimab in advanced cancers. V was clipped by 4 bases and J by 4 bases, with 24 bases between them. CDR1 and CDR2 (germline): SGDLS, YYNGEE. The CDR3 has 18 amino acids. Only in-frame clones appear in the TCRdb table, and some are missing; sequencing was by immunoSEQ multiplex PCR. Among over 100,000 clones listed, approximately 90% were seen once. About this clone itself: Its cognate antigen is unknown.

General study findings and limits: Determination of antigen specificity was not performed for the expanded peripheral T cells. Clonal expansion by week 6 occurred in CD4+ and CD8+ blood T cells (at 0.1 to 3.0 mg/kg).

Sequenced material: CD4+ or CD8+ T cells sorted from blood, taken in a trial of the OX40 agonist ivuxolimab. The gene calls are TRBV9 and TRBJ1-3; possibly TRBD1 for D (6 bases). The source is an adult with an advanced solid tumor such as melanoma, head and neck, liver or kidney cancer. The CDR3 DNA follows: TGTGCCAGCAGCTTTCGAGTTGGTGGGGGCGCGGGAGGAAACACCATATATTTT. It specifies CASSFRVGGGAGGNTIYF.